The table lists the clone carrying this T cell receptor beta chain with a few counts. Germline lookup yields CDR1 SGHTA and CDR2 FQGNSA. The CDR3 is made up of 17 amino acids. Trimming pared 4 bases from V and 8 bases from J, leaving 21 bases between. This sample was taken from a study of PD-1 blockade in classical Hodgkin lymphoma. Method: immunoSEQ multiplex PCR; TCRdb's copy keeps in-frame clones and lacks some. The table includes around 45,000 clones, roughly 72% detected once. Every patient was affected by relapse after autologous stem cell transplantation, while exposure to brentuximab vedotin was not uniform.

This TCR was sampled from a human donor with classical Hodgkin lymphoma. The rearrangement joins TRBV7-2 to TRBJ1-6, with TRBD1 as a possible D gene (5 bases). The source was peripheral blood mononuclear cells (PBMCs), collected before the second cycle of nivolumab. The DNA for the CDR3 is TGTGCCAGCAGCTCCCTCAGAGTTCAGGGTTGGGATTCACCCCTCCACTTT. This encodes CASSSLRVQGWDSPLHF.